The 21 T cell receptor beta chains in this list originate from one sample, sequenced in a study of cytomegalovirus exposure and HLA in healthy donors. PCR employed 60 Vbeta and 13 Jbeta primers. Data came from immunoSEQ multiplex PCR; TCRdb stores just in-frame clones and leaves some out. The data hold roughly 34,000 clones, with about 79% observed a single time. Sequencing was carried out using PBMCs. The receptors originated from a young woman in good health and CMV-seronegative.

The chain recombines TRBV7-9 with TRBJ1-4; D gene ambiguous. The CDR3 has 16 residues. Trimming removed 5 bases at V and 8 bases at J, with 21 bases between. Germline values: CDR1 SEHNR, CDR2 FQNEAQ (reference sequence). The CDR3 nucleotides read TGTGCCAGCAGCGCTACGACCGGGAGAGGAGGGGAAAAACTGTTTTTT. Its translation is CASSATTGRGGEKLFF.

Turning to this clone: One end of the junction does not line up with germline, which may come from a read error. For the CDR3, the DNA is TGTTCCAGCAGCTTAGAAGAGTATGGCTACACCTTC. This translates into CSSSLEEYGYTF. The chain combines TRBV7-9 with TRBJ1-2; unclear D gene. The CDR3 is 12 amino acids. Per the germline V gene, CDR1 is SEHNR and CDR2 is FQNEAQ (reference sequence).

The gene calls are TRBV10-3 and TRBJ2-7; 8 nucleotides agree with TRBD2. This CDR3 region has 12 residues. CDR1 is ENHRY and CDR2 is SYGVKD in the germline V gene. V shed 10 bases, J shed 0 bases, and the junction held 2 bases outside the gene matches. The CDR3 DNA reads TGTGCCAGTAGCGGGGCCTCCTACGAGCAGTACTTC. Translated, it gives CASSGASYEQYF.

This chain joins TRBV11-1 and TRBJ2-6, with 7 bases lining up with TRBD1. The CDR3 length is 17 residues. CDR1 is SGHAT, CDR2 FQDESV, per germline (reference sequence). J gave up 0 bases and V 5 bases, and 7 bases lay outside the gene matches. CDR3 DNA: TGTGCCAGCAGCCCCATGGGACAGAGCTCTGGGGCCAACGTCCTGACTTTC. Protein sequence: CASSPMGQSSGANVLTF.

V gene TRBV7-2 combines with J gene TRBJ1-5; 10 nucleotides match TRBD1. CDR3 length equals 16 residues. Per the germline V gene, CDR1 is SGHTA and CDR2 is FQGNSA. The V gene end was trimmed by 5 bases and the J gene end by 6 bases; junction bases not matched to a gene: 10. The chain's CDR3 is CASSESPGQGFQPQHF. DNA of the CDR3: TGTGCCAGCAGCGAAAGTCCGGGACAGGGGTTTCAGCCCCAGCATTTT.

The table lists this clone with a few counts. This rearrangement joins TRBV7-2 to TRBJ2-7; D is unclear. This CDR3 has 15 amino acids. The germline CDR1 and CDR2 sequences are SGHTA and FQGNSA. Trimming pared 2 bases from V and 5 bases from J, leaving 16 bases between. CDR3 amino acids: CASSLPLARVNEQYF. CDR3 coding DNA: TGTGCCAGCAGCTTACCCCTTGCCCGAGTTAACGAGCAGTACTTC.

This chain links TRBV6-6 with TRBJ2-3; D gene unclear. The ends were cut back, 4 bases at V and 2 bases at J, with 4 bases in the middle. Germline CDR1 reads MNHNY; CDR2 reads SVGAGI (reference sequence). CDR3 size: 12 residues. CDR3 sequence (DNA): TGTGCCAGCAGTTTCTTCACAGATACGCAGTATTTT. Protein sequence: CASSFFTDTQYF.

The chain links TRBV7-9 to TRBJ2-5; D may be TRBD1 (6 bases). The V gene lost 2 bases and the J gene lost 5 bases, with 15 bases spanning the gap. The CDR3 loop spans 15 amino acids. Germline values: CDR1 SEHNR, CDR2 FQNEAQ (reference sequence). CDR3 in amino acids: CASSLYHRVQETQYF. The CDR3 bases are TGTGCCAGCAGCTTATACCACAGGGTACAGGAGACCCAGTACTTC.

The chain couples TRBV4-3 to TRBJ2-1; D is possibly TRBD2 (6 bases). Germline-derived CDR1 and CDR2 are LGHNA and YSLEER. Trimming cost V 0 bases and J 4 bases, with 13 bases left between them. This CDR3 is 16 amino acids long. The CDR3 DNA follows: TGCGCCAGCAGCCAAGATTCCCAGCGGGCGTACAATGAGCAGTTCTTC. It codes for CASSQDSQRAYNEQFF.

The rearrangement uses TRBV28 and TRBJ2-5, with TRBD1 matching over 9 bases. This CDR3 has 13 residues. Germline CDR1 and CDR2: MDHEN and SYDVKM. The V segment lost 8 bases and the J segment 4 bases; nucleotides outside the gene matches: 5. The chain's CDR3 is CASALDRGETQYF. The CDR3 DNA is TGTGCCAGCGCACTGGACAGGGGAGAGACCCAGTACTTC.

The chain combines TRBV5-4 with TRBJ1-1; a weak D match, TRBD1 (5 bases). V shed 1 base and J shed 4 bases, with 17 bases lying between them. The CDR3 totals 16 residues. From germline, CDR1 is SGHNT and CDR2 YYREEE (reference sequence). This CDR3 reads CASSLRTRALGTEAFF. The CDR3 nucleotides are TGTGCCAGCAGCTTGCGGACAAGGGCGTTGGGCACTGAAGCTTTCTTT.

The chain is built from TRBV27 and TRBJ2-3, with TRBD1 as a possible D gene (5 bases). The V end lost 0 bases, the J end lost 0 bases, and 13 bases lay between the germline ends. The CDR3 totals 17 residues. Germline loops: CDR1 MNHEY, CDR2 SMNVEV (reference sequence). CDR3 amino acids: CASSLSIQGTSTDTQYF. DNA for the CDR3: TGTGCCAGCAGTTTATCTATCCAGGGAACTAGCACAGATACGCAGTATTTT.

The V call is TRBV28, the J call TRBJ2-1, with 11 bases aligning to TRBD2. The CDR3 contains 14 residues. Germline trimming cut 6 bases from V and 9 bases from J; bases unmatched to any gene: 7. CDR1 and CDR2 (germline): MDHEN, SYDVKM. The CDR3 DNA reads as TGTGCCAGCAGGGCTAGCGGGAGGATGGGTGAGCAGTTCTTC. Its translation is CASRASGRMGEQFF.

This clone has just a few counts. The chain uses TRBV5-5 and TRBJ2-1; no definite D call. The germline V and J ends were trimmed by 3 bases and 0 bases, with 10 bases remaining between them. Germline-derived CDR1 and CDR2 are SGHKS and YYEKEE (reference sequence). CDR3 length: 15 residues. The CDR3 loop is CASSSLTSSYNEQFF. DNA for the CDR3: TGTGCCAGCAGCTCATTGACAAGCTCCTACAATGAGCAGTTCTTC.

This chain connects TRBV6-4 to TRBJ1-5; tentative D call: TRBD1 (6 bases). Germline V CDR1 and CDR2: MRHNA, SNTAGT. The CDR3 is 16 residues long. V gave up 3 bases and J gave up 6 bases, with 18 bases separating them. In DNA form, the CDR3 reads TGTGCCAGCAGTGAAGGGGGGGCAGTCGTTTGTCAGCCCCAGCATTTT. Its protein product is CASSEGGAVVCQPQHF.

This rearrangement joins TRBV27 to TRBJ2-5; D might be TRBD2 (5 bases). The end of the DNA is better explained by TRBJ2-7, so the J call may be wrong. The germline V gene has CDR1 MNHEY and CDR2 SMNVEV (reference sequence). The CDR3 totals 13 residues. The CDR3 DNA reads TGTGCCAGCAGTTTGGGCAGCGGATACGAGCAGTACTTC. Its translation: CASSLGSGYEQYF.

The chain links TRBV9 to TRBJ1-2; no clear D. Germline V gene sequence: CDR1 SGDLS, CDR2 YYNGEE. This CDR3 is built from 15 residues. Trimming stripped 0 bases from V and 7 bases from J, with 16 bases between. The CDR3: CASSVDGSPTCGYTF. CDR3 bases: TGTGCCAGCAGCGTAGATGGTAGCCCCACCTGTGGCTACACCTTC. The complete variable domain, with remaining parts taken from reference TRBV9 and TRBJ1-2, reads DSGVTQTPKHLITATGQRVTLRCSPRSGDLSVYWYQQSLDQGLQFLIQYYNGEERAKGNILERFSAQQFPDLHSELNLSSLELGDSALYFCASSVDGSPTCGYTFGSGTRLTVV.

The rearrangement uses TRBV4-3 and TRBJ2-3, with D unclear. Trimming took off 1 base at V and 2 bases at J, with 7 bases between the two ends. From germline, CDR1 is LGHNA and CDR2 YSLEER. The CDR3 spans 14 residues. The CDR3 region is CASSQGAYTDTQYF. CDR3 sequence (DNA): TGCGCCAGCAGCCAAGGGGCCTACACAGATACGCAGTATTTT.

Of note for this clone: The germline gene is not matched at one end of the junction; a read error may be the cause. The V gene is TRBV7-9, the J gene TRBJ1-5; D gene uncertain. The CDR3 has 12 amino acids. CDR1 is SEHNR, CDR2 FQNEAQ, per germline (reference sequence). The chain's CDR3 is CSSSSSVQPQHF. DNA for the CDR3: TGTTCCAGCAGCTCTAGTGTTCAGCCCCAGCATTTT.

The rearrangement links TRBV7-6 to TRBJ1-5; 8 bases fit TRBD1. The germline gives CDR1 SGHVS, CDR2 FNYEAQ. After removal of 0 bases from V and 9 bases from J, the junction contained 7 bases not matched to a gene. This CDR3 spans 15 amino acids. The DNA of the CDR3 is TGTGCCAGCAGCTTAGCGACAGGGGCCTATTGGCCCCAGCATTTT. Its protein product is CASSLATGAYWPQHF.

This rearrangement joins TRBV25-1 to TRBJ2-3; D may be TRBD1 (5 bases). Per germline, CDR1 MGHDK and CDR2 SYGVNS. The CDR3 is made up of 15 amino acids. Trimming took 4 bases from V and 0 from J, leaving 11 bases between them. CDR3 sequence (DNA): TGTGCCAGCAGTGCTGGGGCGTCTAGCACAGATACGCAGTATTTT. Protein sequence: CASSAGASSTDTQYF.